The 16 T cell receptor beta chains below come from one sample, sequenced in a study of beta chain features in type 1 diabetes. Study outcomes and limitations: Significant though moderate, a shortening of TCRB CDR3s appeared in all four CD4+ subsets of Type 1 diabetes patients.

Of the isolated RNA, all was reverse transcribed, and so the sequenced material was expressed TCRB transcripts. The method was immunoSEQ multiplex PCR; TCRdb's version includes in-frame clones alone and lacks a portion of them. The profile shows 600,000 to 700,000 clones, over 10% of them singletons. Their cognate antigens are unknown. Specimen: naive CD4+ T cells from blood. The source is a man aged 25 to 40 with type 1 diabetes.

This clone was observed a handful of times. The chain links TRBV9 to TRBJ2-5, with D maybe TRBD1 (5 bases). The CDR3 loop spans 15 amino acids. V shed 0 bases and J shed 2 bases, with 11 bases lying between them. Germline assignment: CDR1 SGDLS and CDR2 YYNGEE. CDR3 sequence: CASSVGAGKQETQYF. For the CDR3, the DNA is TGTGCCAGCAGCGTAGGGGCAGGGAAACAAGAGACCCAGTACTTC.

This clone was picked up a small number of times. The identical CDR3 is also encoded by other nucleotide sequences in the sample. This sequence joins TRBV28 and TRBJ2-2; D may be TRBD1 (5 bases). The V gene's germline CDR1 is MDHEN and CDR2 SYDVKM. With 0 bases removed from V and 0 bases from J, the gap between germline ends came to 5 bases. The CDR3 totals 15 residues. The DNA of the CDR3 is TGTGCCAGCAGTTTATGGACAGCGAACACCGGGGAGCTGTTTTTT. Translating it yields CASSLWTANTGELFF. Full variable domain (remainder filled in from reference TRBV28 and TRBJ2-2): DVKVTQSSRYLVKRTGEKVFLECVQDMDHENMFWYRQDPGLGLRLIYFSYDVKMKEKGDIPEGYSVSREKKERFSLILESASTNQTSMYLCASSLWTANTGELFFGEGSRLTVL.

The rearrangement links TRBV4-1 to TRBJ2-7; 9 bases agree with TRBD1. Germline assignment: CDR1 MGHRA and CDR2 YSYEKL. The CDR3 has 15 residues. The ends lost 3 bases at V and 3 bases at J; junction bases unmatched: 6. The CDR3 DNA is TGCGCCAGCAGCCAGCGGGGACAGGGCATCTACGAGCAGTACTTC. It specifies CASSQRGQGIYEQYF.

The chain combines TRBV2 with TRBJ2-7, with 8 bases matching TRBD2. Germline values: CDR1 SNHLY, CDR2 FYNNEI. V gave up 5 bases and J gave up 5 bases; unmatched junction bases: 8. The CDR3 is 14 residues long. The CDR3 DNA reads TGTGCCAGCAGTTCCCCGGGGGGGGTGAACGAGCAGTACTTC. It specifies CASSSPGGVNEQYF.

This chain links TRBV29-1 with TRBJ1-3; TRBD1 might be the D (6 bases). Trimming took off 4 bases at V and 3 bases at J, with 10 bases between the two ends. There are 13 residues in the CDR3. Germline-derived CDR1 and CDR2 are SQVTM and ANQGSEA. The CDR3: CSVGGQFGNTIYF. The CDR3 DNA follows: TGCAGCGTTGGGGGGCAGTTTGGAAACACCATATATTTT.

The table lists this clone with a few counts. In DNA, the CDR3 is TGTGCCAGCAGTCAGACCCATGCAACTAATGAAAAACTGTTTTTT. The encoded protein is CASSQTHATNEKLFF. This chain joins TRBV5-6 and TRBJ1-4, with no clear D. The ends were cut back, 5 bases at V and 0 bases at J, with 11 bases in the middle. Germline CDR1 reads SGHDT; CDR2 reads YYEEEE. This CDR3 contains 15 residues.

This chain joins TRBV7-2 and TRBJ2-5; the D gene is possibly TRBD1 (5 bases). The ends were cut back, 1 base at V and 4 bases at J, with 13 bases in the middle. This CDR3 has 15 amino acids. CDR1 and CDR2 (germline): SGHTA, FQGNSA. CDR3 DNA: TGTGCCAGCAGCTTAGAATGGTCCAGGGCAGAGACCCAGTACTTC. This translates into CASSLEWSRAETQYF.

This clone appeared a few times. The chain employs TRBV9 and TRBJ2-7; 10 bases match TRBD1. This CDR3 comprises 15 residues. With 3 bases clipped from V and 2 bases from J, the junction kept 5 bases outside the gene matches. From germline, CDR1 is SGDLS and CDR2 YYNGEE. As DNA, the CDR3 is TGTGCCAGCAGCGAGAGGGACAGGGGAACCTACGAGCAGTACTTC. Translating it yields CASSERDRGTYEQYF.

DNA for the CDR3: TGTGCCAGCAGCTCTCAATCTGCAGGGGCTCTGGGCGGGGAGCTGTTTTTT. Translating it yields CASSSQSAGALGGELFF. The chain has TRBV7-2 and TRBJ2-2; the D gene is possibly TRBD1 (6 bases). This CDR3 comprises 17 residues. V was pared by 4 bases and J by 7 bases, with 22 bases between. The germline CDR1 and CDR2 sequences are SGHTA and FQGNSA. The variable domain in full, with the rest retrieved from reference TRBV7-2 and TRBJ2-2, is GAGVSQSPSNKVTEKGKDVELRCDPISGHTALYWYRQSLGQGLEFLIYFQGNSAPDKSGLPSDRFSAERTGGSVSTLTIQRTQQEDSAVYLCASSSQSAGALGGELFFGEGSRLTVL.

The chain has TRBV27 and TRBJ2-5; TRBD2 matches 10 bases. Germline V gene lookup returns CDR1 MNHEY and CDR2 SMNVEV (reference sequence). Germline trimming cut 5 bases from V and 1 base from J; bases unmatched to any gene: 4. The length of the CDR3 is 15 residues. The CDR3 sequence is CASSPSGGAQETQYF. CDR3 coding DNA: TGTGCCAGCAGTCCAAGCGGGGGGGCCCAAGAGACCCAGTACTTC.

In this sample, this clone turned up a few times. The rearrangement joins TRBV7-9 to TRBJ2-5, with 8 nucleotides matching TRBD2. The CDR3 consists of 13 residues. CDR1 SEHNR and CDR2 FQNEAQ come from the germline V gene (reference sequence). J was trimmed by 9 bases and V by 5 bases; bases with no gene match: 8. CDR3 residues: CASSPLAGGPQYF. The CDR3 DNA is TGTGCCAGCAGCCCTCTAGCGGGCGGACCCCAGTACTTC.

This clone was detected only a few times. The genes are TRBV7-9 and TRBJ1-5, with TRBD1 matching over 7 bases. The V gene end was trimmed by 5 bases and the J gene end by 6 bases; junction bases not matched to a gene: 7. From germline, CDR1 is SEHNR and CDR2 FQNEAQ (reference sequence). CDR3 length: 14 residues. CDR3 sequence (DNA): TGTGCCAGCAGCCCCAGGGGGGTTTCTCAGCCCCAGCATTTT. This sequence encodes CASSPRGVSQPQHF.

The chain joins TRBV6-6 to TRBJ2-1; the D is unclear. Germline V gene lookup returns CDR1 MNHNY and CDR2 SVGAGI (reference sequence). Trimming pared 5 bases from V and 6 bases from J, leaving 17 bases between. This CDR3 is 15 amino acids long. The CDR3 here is CASSPTAFRINEQFF. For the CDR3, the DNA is TGTGCCAGCAGTCCTACTGCCTTTCGAATCAATGAGCAGTTCTTC.

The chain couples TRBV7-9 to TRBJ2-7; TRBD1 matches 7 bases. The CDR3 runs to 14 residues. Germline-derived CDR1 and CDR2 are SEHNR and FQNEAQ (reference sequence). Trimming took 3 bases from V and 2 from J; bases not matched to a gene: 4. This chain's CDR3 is CASSLFQGAYEQYF. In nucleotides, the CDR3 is TGTGCCAGCAGCTTGTTTCAGGGGGCCTACGAGCAGTACTTC.

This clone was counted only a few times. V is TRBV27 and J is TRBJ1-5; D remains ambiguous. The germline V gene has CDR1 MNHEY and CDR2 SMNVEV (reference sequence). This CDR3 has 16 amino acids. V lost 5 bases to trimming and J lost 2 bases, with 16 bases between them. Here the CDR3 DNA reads TGTGCCAGCAGTCCGTCTGGTGGCGGGGGCAATCAGCCCCAGCATTTT. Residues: CASSPSGGGGNQPQHF.

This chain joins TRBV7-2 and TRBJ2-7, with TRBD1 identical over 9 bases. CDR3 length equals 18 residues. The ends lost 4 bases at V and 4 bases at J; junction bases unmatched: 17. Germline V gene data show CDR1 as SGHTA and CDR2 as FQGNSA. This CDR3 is CASSYTIGTGNKFYEQYF. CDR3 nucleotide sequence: TGTGCCAGCAGCTATACTATCGGGACAGGGAATAAATTTTACGAGCAGTACTTC. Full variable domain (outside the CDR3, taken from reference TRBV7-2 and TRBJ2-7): GAGVSQSPSNKVTEKGKDVELRCDPISGHTALYWYRQSLGQGLEFLIYFQGNSAPDKSGLPSDRFSAERTGGSVSTLTIQRTQQEDSAVYLCASSYTIGTGNKFYEQYFGPGTRLTVT.